This is a list of T cell receptor beta chains from one sample in a study of T cell responses to AZD1222 COVID-19 vaccine. Libraries were prepared by immunoSEQ multiplex PCR; TCRdb keeps only in-frame clonotypes and omits some of them. The data show over 100,000 clones, around nine tenths seen once. This material consisted of peripheral blood, taken on day 0 of AZD1222 vaccination. Receptors were obtained from an adult in good health. Each CDR3 is given with its conserved first and last residue. D genes are given only for firm matches. Some rows mark clone size as missing; the rest say once, few, many or name a class of expanded clone.

size: -; V: TRBV28; D: TRBD1; J: TRBJ1-5; DNA: TGTGCCAGCAGCGCCGGACAGGCACGTCAGCCCCAGCATTTT; CDR3: CASSAGQARQPQHF
size: -; V: TRBV6-4; D: -; J: TRBJ1-1; DNA: TGTGCCAGCAGTGACCGTGCAGGAATGAACACTGAAGCTTTCTTT; CDR3: CASSDRAGMNTEAFF
size: once; V: TRBV19; D: -; J: TRBJ2-5; DNA: TGTGCCAGTAGGTGGAAGGCGGCTGGAGATTGGGAGACCCAGTACTTC; CDR3: CASRWKAAGDWETQYF
size: -; V: TRBV4-1; D: -; J: TRBJ1-1; DNA: TGCGCCAGCAGCCAAGTGACAGGAAACACTGAAGCTTTCTTT; CDR3: CASSQVTGNTEAFF
size: -; V: TRBV19; D: -; J: TRBJ1-1; DNA: TGTGCCAGTAACTTCGGCATGAACACTGAAGCTTTCTTT; CDR3: CASNFGMNTEAFF
size: -; V: TRBV6-2/TRBV6-3; D: -; J: TRBJ2-3; DNA: TGTGCCAGCAGTTACTCAGGGAGTATCGGAGATACGCAGTATTTT; CDR3: CASSYSGSIGDTQYF
size: -; V: TRBV9; D: -; J: TRBJ1-3; DNA: TGTGCCAGCAGCGTAGCTTTTGGCGGTGGAAACACCATATATTTT; CDR3: CASSVAFGGGNTIYF
size: once; V: TRBV3-1/TRBV3-2; D: TRBD2; J: TRBJ2-5; DNA: TGTGCCAGCAGCCTACTTCCCAGCGGGGCAGAGACCCAGTACTTC; CDR3: CASSLLPSGAETQYF
size: once; V: TRBV4-2; D: -; J: TRBJ1-2; DNA: TGTGCCAGCAGCCAAGTGGAGGGAAACTATGGCTACACCTTC; CDR3: CASSQVEGNYGYTF
size: once; V: TRBV5-4; D: -; J: TRBJ2-1; DNA: TGTGCCAGCAGAGAGGGGCAGCTCAATGAGCAGTTCTTC; CDR3: CASREGQLNEQFF
size: once; V: TRBV4-3; D: TRBD1; J: TRBJ2-2; DNA: TGCGCCAGCAGCCAGGAAGCCGGGACAGGGGCTGTCGGGGAGCTGTTTTTT; CDR3: CASSQEAGTGAVGELFF
size: -; V: TRBV24-1; D: TRBD1; J: TRBJ1-1; DNA: TGTGCCACCAGCTCAACTGACAGGGATGAAGCTTTCTTT; CDR3: CATSSTDRDEAFF
size: -; V: TRBV19; D: TRBD1; J: TRBJ1-4; DNA: TGTGCCAGTATGGCCCTGGGGACAGAGGGTGAAAAACTGTTTTTT; CDR3: CASMALGTEGEKLFF
size: -; V: TRBV23-1; D: -; J: TRBJ1-4; DNA: TGCGCCAGCAGTCCGCAAGACCTTGCAACTAATGAAAAACTGTTTTTT; CDR3: CASSPQDLATNEKLFF
size: -; V: TRBV9; D: TRBD1; J: TRBJ2-5; DNA: TGTGCCAGCAGCGTAGAGGGGGCTCTTGGAGAGACCCAGTACTTC; CDR3: CASSVEGALGETQYF
size: -; V: TRBV10-3; D: -; J: TRBJ2-1; DNA: TGTGCCATCAGAGGGACCCATGTCAGCTCCTACAATGAGCAGTTCTTC; CDR3: CAIRGTHVSSYNEQFF
size: -; V: TRBV28; D: -; J: TRBJ1-5; DNA: TGTGCCAGCAGTTTCCCCGTTAGTCAGCCCCAGCATTTT; CDR3: CASSFPVSQPQHF
size: -; V: TRBV19; D: TRBD2; J: TRBJ2-7; DNA: TGTGCCAGTAGTGGGTTCTCTAGCGGGGACGAGCAGTACTTC; CDR3: CASSGFSSGDEQYF
size: -; V: TRBV5-1; D: -; J: TRBJ2-5; DNA: TGCGCCAGCAGCTGGACAGCTGCGACCCAGTACTTC; CDR3: CASSWTAATQYF
size: -; V: TRBV21-1; D: -; J: TRBJ2-2; DNA: TGTGCCAGCAGCAACAGGGGGCGCAGCACCGGGGAGCTGTTTTTT; CDR3: CASSNRGRSTGELFF
size: -; V: TRBV7-9; D: -; J: TRBJ2-5; DNA: TGTGCCAGCACCCATACAATGGGGGGAGAGACCCAGTACTTC; CDR3: CASTHTMGGETQYF
size: -; V: TRBV4-2; D: -; J: TRBJ1-5; DNA: TGTGCCAGCAGCCAAGTGCAGGGGAGCAATCAGCCCCAGCATTTT; CDR3: CASSQVQGSNQPQHF
size: -; V: TRBV5-6; D: -; J: TRBJ1-6; DNA: TGTGCCAGCAGCTCAACAATGGGTAATTCACCCCTCCACTTT; CDR3: CASSSTMGNSPLHF
size: -; V: TRBV27; D: TRBD1; J: TRBJ1-1; DNA: TGTGCCAGCAGTTGGACAGGGGGCGTCACTGAAGCTTTCTTT; CDR3: CASSWTGGVTEAFF
size: -; V: TRBV10-1; D: -; J: TRBJ2-7; DNA: TGCGCCAGCAGTGATTCCGGGGCAGGCCTCGAGCAGTACTTC; CDR3: CASSDSGAGLEQYF
size: -; V: TRBV29-1; D: -; J: TRBJ2-1; DNA: TGCAGCGTTGTCATGGCCAGAAACCATGAGCAGTTCTTC; CDR3: CSVVMARNHEQFF
size: -; V: TRBV7-3; D: -; J: TRBJ1-1; DNA: TGTGCCAGCAGCTTAACAGGGGGCACTGAAGCTTTCTTT; CDR3: CASSLTGGTEAFF
size: -; V: TRBV19; D: -; J: TRBJ2-7; DNA: TGTGCCAGTAGTCTGGGGCACTCCTACGAGCAGTACTTC; CDR3: CASSLGHSYEQYF
size: -; V: TRBV2; D: -; J: TRBJ1-6; DNA: TGTGCCAGGGGAGCGACGGGGACGACACCCCTCCACTTT; CDR3: CARGATGTTPLHF
size: -; V: TRBV6-5; D: -; J: TRBJ1-1; DNA: TGTGCCAGCAGTTGGGCGTGGAACACTGAAGCTTTCTTT; CDR3: CASSWAWNTEAFF
size: -; V: TRBV11-3; D: TRBD2; J: TRBJ2-1; DNA: TGTGCCAGCAGCCGGGGGAAGCGGGGCCAATCAAATGAGCAGTTCTTC; CDR3: CASSRGKRGQSNEQFF
size: -; V: TRBV28; D: -; J: TRBJ1-4; DNA: TGTGCCAGCAGTACGGGGGCTAATGAAAAACTGTTTTTT; CDR3: CASSTGANEKLFF
size: -; V: TRBV7-6; D: -; J: TRBJ1-5; DNA: TGTGCCAGCAGCTTACGACAGCTCCTCTATAGCAATCAGCCCCAGCATTTT; CDR3: CASSLRQLLYSNQPQHF
size: -; V: TRBV19; D: TRBD1; J: TRBJ1-2; DNA: TGTGCCAGTACTCTCCGGGACAGGGGCTATGGCTACACCTTC; CDR3: CASTLRDRGYGYTF
size: -; V: TRBV10-1; D: TRBD2; J: TRBJ2-1; DNA: TGCGCCAGCGTCGAGGGACTAGCGGGGGGTTTCCCCGACAATGAGCAGTTCTTC; CDR3: CASVEGLAGGFPDNEQFF
size: -; V: TRBV6-1; D: -; J: TRBJ1-2; DNA: TGTGCCAGCAGTGCACGTCGAGGGGAAGACAGAGGGGGCTACACCTTC; CDR3: CASSARRGEDRGGYTF
size: -; V: TRBV27; D: TRBD2; J: TRBJ2-7; DNA: TGTGCCAGCAGTTACGGGGGGGACTACGAGCAGTACTTC; CDR3: CASSYGGDYEQYF